The entry below describes one TCR beta chain. The protocol was immunoSEQ multiplex PCR, while the TCRdb copy is restricted to in-frame clones and leaves out a portion. The sample comprises 140,000 to 150,000 clones, more than 90% of which are singletons, and over 1.5% rests with the top ten. Germline assignment: CDR1 SGHAT and CDR2 FQNNGV. Trimming cost V 3 bases and J 5 bases, with 4 bases left between them. This CDR3 spans 11 amino acids. The data stem from a study of T cell responses to AZD1222 COVID-19 vaccine. For the study at large: It was second doses at about 4 or about 12 weeks that were pooled.

This receptor was obtained from an adult in good health. The chain uses TRBV11-2 and TRBJ1-1; unclear D gene. The material was peripheral blood, obtained on day 0 of AZD1222 vaccination. CDR3 in DNA: TGTGCCAGCAGCTTTTCGACTGAAGCTTTCTTT. Protein product: CASSFSTEAFF.